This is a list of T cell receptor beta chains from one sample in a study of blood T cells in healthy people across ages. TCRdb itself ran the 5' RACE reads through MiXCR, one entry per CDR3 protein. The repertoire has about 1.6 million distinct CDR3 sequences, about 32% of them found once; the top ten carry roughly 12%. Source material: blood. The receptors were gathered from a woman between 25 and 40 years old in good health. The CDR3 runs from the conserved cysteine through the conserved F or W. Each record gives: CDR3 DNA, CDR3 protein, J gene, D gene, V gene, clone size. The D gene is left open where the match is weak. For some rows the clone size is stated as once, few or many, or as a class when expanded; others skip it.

CDR3nt: TGTGCCAGCAGCCACCGAGTACTAGCGGGGGGAACCTACGAGCAGTACTTC
CDR3aa: CASSHRVLAGGTYEQYF
j_gene: TRBJ2-7
d_gene: TRBD2
v_gene: TRBV5-8
abundance: .

CDR3nt: TGCAGTGTCTCCGGGACTAGCGGGGGGGAGACCCAGTACTTC
CDR3aa: CSVSGTSGGETQYF
j_gene: TRBJ2-5
d_gene: TRBD2
v_gene: TRBV20-1
abundance: many

CDR3nt: TGTGCCAGCAACACCCTCCACAGGGCGACGAACACTGAAGCTTTCTTT
CDR3aa: CASNTLHRATNTEAFF
j_gene: TRBJ1-1
d_gene: .
v_gene: TRBV5-5
abundance: .

CDR3nt: TGTGCCAGCAGTGCCCTGGACCTGAGCTCCTACAATGAGCAGTTCTTC
CDR3aa: CASSALDLSSYNEQFF
j_gene: TRBJ2-1
d_gene: .
v_gene: TRBV2
abundance: once

CDR3nt: TGTGCCAGCAGCTCCCTCGGCGGGAGGAGGTCCAATGAGCAGTTCTTC
CDR3aa: CASSSLGGRRSNEQFF
j_gene: TRBJ2-1
d_gene: TRBD2
v_gene: TRBV7-3
abundance: .

CDR3nt: TGTGCCAGCAGTCCCTTTCCGTCGGGAGGCCTTAGCGAGCAGTTCTTC
CDR3aa: CASSPFPSGGLSEQFF
j_gene: TRBJ2-1
d_gene: TRBD2
v_gene: TRBV12-3/TRBV12-4
abundance: .

CDR3nt: TGCAGTGCTAGGTTCGCCTCCTACGAGCAGTACTTC
CDR3aa: CSARFASYEQYF
j_gene: TRBJ2-7
d_gene: .
v_gene: TRBV20-1
abundance: many

CDR3nt: TGTGCCAGCAGCCAAGTACAGATAGGCCCAGATACGCAGTATTTT
CDR3aa: CASSQVQIGPDTQYF
j_gene: TRBJ2-3
d_gene: .
v_gene: TRBV4-2
abundance: few

CDR3nt: TGTGCCAGCAGCTTAGTCGCCCAAGAGACCCAGTTCTTC
CDR3aa: CASSLVAQETQFF
j_gene: TRBJ2-1
d_gene: .
v_gene: TRBV11-3
abundance: .

CDR3nt: TGCAGTGCTAGAGATAAAGCGTACTCCTATGGAATTGGGCAGTTCTTC
CDR3aa: CSARDKAYSYGIGQFF
j_gene: TRBJ2-1
d_gene: .
v_gene: TRBV20-1
abundance: .

CDR3nt: TGTGCCAGCAGCGGGATGACAGGAATGCCGTCCTACAATGAGCAGTTCTTC
CDR3aa: CASSGMTGMPSYNEQFF
j_gene: TRBJ2-1
d_gene: .
v_gene: TRBV5-5
abundance: .

CDR3nt: TGCAGCGTTGACGTAGGTTTGGTCGGGGAGCTGTTTTTT
CDR3aa: CSVDVGLVGELFF
j_gene: TRBJ2-2
d_gene: .
v_gene: TRBV29-1
abundance: .

CDR3nt: TGCAGTGCCTGGGGTCACTACGAGCAGTACTTC
CDR3aa: CSAWGHYEQYF
j_gene: TRBJ2-7
d_gene: .
v_gene: TRBV20-1
abundance: .

CDR3nt: TGTGCGACAGCGCAAACCTACGAGCAGTACTTC
CDR3aa: CATAQTYEQYF
j_gene: TRBJ2-7
d_gene: .
v_gene: TRBV12-3/TRBV12-4
abundance: few

CDR3nt: TGTGCCAGCAGTTTACCCTCCGGGGGGGAGCTGTTTTTT
CDR3aa: CASSLPSGGELFF
j_gene: TRBJ2-2
d_gene: .
v_gene: TRBV27
abundance: once

CDR3nt: TGCAGCGTCCAAGGGGGGGCAGGTAGCTCTGGGGCCAACGTCCTGACTTTC
CDR3aa: CSVQGGAGSSGANVLTF
j_gene: TRBJ2-6
d_gene: .
v_gene: TRBV29-1
abundance: many

CDR3nt: TGTGCCAGCGGCTCCCAGGGTTACGAGCAGTACTTC
CDR3aa: CASGSQGYEQYF
j_gene: TRBJ2-7
d_gene: .
v_gene: TRBV11-2
abundance: .

CDR3nt: TGTGCCAGCAGTTTAAGGCGGACAGGGGATCACGAGCAGTACTTC
CDR3aa: CASSLRRTGDHEQYF
j_gene: TRBJ2-7
d_gene: TRBD1
v_gene: TRBV12-3/TRBV12-4
abundance: .

CDR3nt: TGTGCCAGCAGTGCTGAGGGGGTCCATTACGAGCAGTACTTC
CDR3aa: CASSAEGVHYEQYF
j_gene: TRBJ2-7
d_gene: .
v_gene: TRBV9
abundance: .

CDR3nt: TGCGCCAGCAGCCAAGATAGCGGGAGGGCCACAGATACGCAGTATTTT
CDR3aa: CASSQDSGRATDTQYF
j_gene: TRBJ2-3
d_gene: TRBD2
v_gene: TRBV4-1
abundance: few

CDR3nt: TGCAGCGTTGAAATAGGAGGGGGTCAGCCCCAGCATTTT
CDR3aa: CSVEIGGGQPQHF
j_gene: TRBJ1-5
d_gene: .
v_gene: TRBV29-1
abundance: many

CDR3nt: TGCAGTGCTAGAGACCCCGGTCACCCTAAAGGGCTTGGCTACACCTTC
CDR3aa: CSARDPGHPKGLGYTF
j_gene: TRBJ1-2
d_gene: .
v_gene: TRBV20-1
abundance: .

CDR3nt: TGTGCCAGCAGGCCCCGGGTGGGGGAGCAGCCCCAGCATTTT
CDR3aa: CASRPRVGEQPQHF
j_gene: TRBJ1-5
d_gene: .
v_gene: TRBV6-2/TRBV6-3
abundance: many

CDR3nt: TGTGCCAGCAGTTGGGAAAACGGACTAGCGGGGGGCTATGAGCAGTTCTTC
CDR3aa: CASSWENGLAGGYEQFF
j_gene: TRBJ2-1
d_gene: TRBD2
v_gene: TRBV12-3/TRBV12-4
abundance: many

CDR3nt: TGCGCCAGCAGTGAGCATCTGGCCATTAACTACGAGCAGTACTTC
CDR3aa: CASSEHLAINYEQYF
j_gene: TRBJ2-7
d_gene: .
v_gene: TRBV10-2
abundance: .

CDR3nt: TGTGCCAGCAGTGAATATTACGTTCCGACAGATACGCAGTATTTT
CDR3aa: CASSEYYVPTDTQYF
j_gene: TRBJ2-3
d_gene: .
v_gene: TRBV6-1
abundance: few

CDR3nt: TGTGCCAGCAGCGCGATAGGACAGACCATCGGGGGTACGCAGTATTTT
CDR3aa: CASSAIGQTIGGTQYF
j_gene: TRBJ2-3
d_gene: .
v_gene: TRBV9
abundance: .

CDR3nt: TGCGCCAGCAGCAGTACAGGGATTAGCTCTGGAAACACCATATATTTT
CDR3aa: CASSSTGISSGNTIYF
j_gene: TRBJ1-3
d_gene: .
v_gene: TRBV5-1
abundance: .

CDR3nt: TGTGCCAGCAGTTTAGCGTCCCATCGGGTTAGCACAGATACGCAGTATTTT
CDR3aa: CASSLASHRVSTDTQYF
j_gene: TRBJ2-3
d_gene: .
v_gene: TRBV12-3/TRBV12-4
abundance: few

CDR3nt: TGTGCCAGCAGTCACCAAAACCCACTAGCGGGAGGGAACTACGAGCAGTACTTC
CDR3aa: CASSHQNPLAGGNYEQYF
j_gene: TRBJ2-7
d_gene: TRBD2
v_gene: TRBV27
abundance: few

CDR3nt: TGTGCCAGCAGCCCCCAATCCCCTTTCGAAAAACTGTTTTTT
CDR3aa: CASSPQSPFEKLFF
j_gene: TRBJ1-4
d_gene: .
v_gene: TRBV7-2
abundance: .

CDR3nt: TGTGCCAGCAGCCTTGGGGCGGGGGGCCTCTCCTGCAATGAGCAGTTCTTC
CDR3aa: CASSLGAGGLSCNEQFF
j_gene: TRBJ2-1
d_gene: TRBD2
v_gene: TRBV5-6
abundance: .

CDR3nt: TGTGCCAGCAGCTTAAACGCAGGGTGGAATGAGCAGTTCTTC
CDR3aa: CASSLNAGWNEQFF
j_gene: TRBJ2-1
d_gene: .
v_gene: TRBV7-3
abundance: few

CDR3nt: TGTGCCAGCAGTTCCGGACTAGCGGAAACATGGAAGTATTTT
CDR3aa: CASSSGLAETWKYF
j_gene: TRBJ2-3
d_gene: TRBD2
v_gene: TRBV12-3/TRBV12-4
abundance: once

CDR3nt: TGCAGCGTGGGGACTAGCGGCCTCCCCCCAAGGGAGCAGTACTTC
CDR3aa: CSVGTSGLPPREQYF
j_gene: TRBJ2-7
d_gene: TRBD2
v_gene: TRBV20-1
abundance: .

CDR3nt: TGTGCCAGCAGCGTCCGGGACCGCGGTGAAGCTTTCTTT
CDR3aa: CASSVRDRGEAFF
j_gene: TRBJ1-1
d_gene: .
v_gene: TRBV7-9
abundance: few

CDR3nt: TGTGCCAGCAGTCGGGACAGGGTAGCACTTCACTATGGCTACACCTTC
CDR3aa: CASSRDRVALHYGYTF
j_gene: TRBJ1-2
d_gene: TRBD1
v_gene: TRBV6-6
abundance: few

CDR3nt: TGTGCCAGCAGTGGGGCCTTGGGTGGCAATCAGCCCCAGCATTTT
CDR3aa: CASSGALGGNQPQHF
j_gene: TRBJ1-5
d_gene: .
v_gene: TRBV2
abundance: .

CDR3nt: TGTGCCAGCAGTGCCAAGAGGCGGGTCACTGAAGCTTTCTTT
CDR3aa: CASSAKRRVTEAFF
j_gene: TRBJ1-1
d_gene: .
v_gene: TRBV6-1
abundance: .

CDR3nt: TGCGCCAGCAGCGACTCACTAGATCCGTTGCCGTTCTTC
CDR3aa: CASSDSLDPLPFF
j_gene: TRBJ2-1
d_gene: .
v_gene: TRBV5-1
abundance: few

CDR3nt: TGTGCCAGCAGCTTAGGGGCTAGCGGGAGGGCCGCGAATGAGCAGTTCTTC
CDR3aa: CASSLGASGRAANEQFF
j_gene: TRBJ2-1
d_gene: TRBD2
v_gene: TRBV7-9
abundance: few

CDR3nt: TGCGCCAGCAGCGCGCTCAGCGGGTCCTCCAATGAGCAGTTCTTC
CDR3aa: CASSALSGSSNEQFF
j_gene: TRBJ2-1
d_gene: .
v_gene: TRBV5-1
abundance: .

CDR3nt: TGTGCCAGCAGCTCGGGACAGGGGAGAGAAGAGACCCAGTACTTC
CDR3aa: CASSSGQGREETQYF
j_gene: TRBJ2-5
d_gene: TRBD1
v_gene: TRBV7-9
abundance: .

CDR3nt: TGTGCCAGCAGCCAAGGGCCAGGACGGGGTACTGAAGCTTTCTTT
CDR3aa: CASSQGPGRGTEAFF
j_gene: TRBJ1-1
d_gene: .
v_gene: TRBV4-2
abundance: .

CDR3nt: TGTGCCAGCAGTCCCGGGCGTGCAGGGGGCCGCTATGGCTACACCTTC
CDR3aa: CASSPGRAGGRYGYTF
j_gene: TRBJ1-2
d_gene: TRBD1
v_gene: TRBV27
abundance: .